The T cell receptor beta chain under discussion was sequenced for a study of CD8 T cells in Susac syndrome. The CDR3 spans 15 residues. Trimming removed 1 base at V and 4 bases at J, with 13 bases between. Germline CDR1 and CDR2: MDHEN and SYDVKM. The authors reverse transcribed roughly 0.5 to 1 ug RNA with random hexamers. TCRdb ran MiXCR on the immunoSEQ multiplex PCR reads and lists one entry per CDR3 protein. The top ten clones hold approximately 0.47% of a sample with more than 65,000 distinct CDR3 sequences, approximately 95% of them seen once. This clonotype came up once. This TCR was sampled from a human donor with Susac syndrome. Sequenced sample: CD8+ T cells from PBMCs. The chain is built from TRBV28 and TRBJ1-2; D may be TRBD1 (6 bases). The CDR3 DNA reads as TGTGCCAGCAGTTTATCAGGGACAATCCGCTATGGCTACACCTTC. Protein sequence: CASSLSGTIRYGYTF.